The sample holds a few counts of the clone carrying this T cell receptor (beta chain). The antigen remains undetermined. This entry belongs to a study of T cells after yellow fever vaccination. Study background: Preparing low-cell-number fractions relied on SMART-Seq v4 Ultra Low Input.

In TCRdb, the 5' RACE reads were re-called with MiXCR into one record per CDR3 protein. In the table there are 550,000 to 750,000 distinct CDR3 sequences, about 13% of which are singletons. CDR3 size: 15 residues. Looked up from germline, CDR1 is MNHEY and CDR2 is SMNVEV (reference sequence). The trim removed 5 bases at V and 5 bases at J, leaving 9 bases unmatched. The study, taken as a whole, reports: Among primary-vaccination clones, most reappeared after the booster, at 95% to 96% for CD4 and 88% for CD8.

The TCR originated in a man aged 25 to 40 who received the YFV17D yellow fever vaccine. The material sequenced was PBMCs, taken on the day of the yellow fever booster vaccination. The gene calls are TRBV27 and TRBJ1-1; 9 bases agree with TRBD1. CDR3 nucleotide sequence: TGTGCCAGCAGTGAGGGGACAGGGTTTGTTACTGAAGCTTTCTTT. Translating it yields CASSEGTGFVTEAFF.